The 7 T cell receptor beta chains below come from one sample, sequenced in a study of metastatic and nonmetastatic thyroid tumors (dated by TCRdb to 2018 to 2021). To prepare the library, PCR was applied. TCRdb names Illumina HiSeq 4000 as the instrument used. Using fastp at Q25 and MiXCR, TCRdb reprocessed the public reads and kept productive beta chains. In this sample the table shows some 19,000 clones, about 20% of which occur a single time. 25% to 35% of the sample is taken by the ten largest. Before undergoing thyroid surgery, none of the patients had been given any kind of treatment. What was sequenced was blood. The receptors were sampled from a female donor with papillary thyroid cancer or a benign thyroid nodule (not recorded which). Some clones in this sample may be carry-over from other donors' samples.

Many counts were recorded for this clone. This chain joins TRBV9 and TRBJ2-5, with 10 bases matching TRBD2. Looked up from germline, CDR1 is SGDLS and CDR2 is YYNGEE. The J segment lost 5 bases and the V segment lost 3 bases, leaving 7 bases of the junction unmatched. The CDR3 extends over 15 amino acids. CDR3 residues: CASSASLAGRETQYF. DNA for the CDR3: TGTGCCAGCAGCGCCTCACTAGCGGGGCGGGAGACCCAGTACTTC. Looking up the rest from reference TRBV9 and TRBJ2-5 gives the full variable domain: DSGVTQTPKHLITATGQRVTLRCSPRSGDLSVYWYQQSLDQGLQFLIQYYNGEERAKGNILERFSAQQFPDLHSELNLSSLELGDSALYFCASSASLAGRETQYFGPGTRLLVL.

This clone is judged medium-sized. The gene calls are TRBV28 and TRBJ1-4, with D uncertain. The germline V and J ends were trimmed by 10 bases and 10 bases, with 13 bases remaining between them. Germline V gene data show CDR1 as MDHEN and CDR2 as SYDVKM. The CDR3 sequence is 11 residues long. The CDR3 bases are TGTGCCACCCATATAGACGGAAAACTGTTTTTT. Translated: CATHIDGKLFF.

This clone has just a few counts. The V gene is TRBV28, the J gene TRBJ1-1; D uncertain. V dropped 4 bases and J dropped 1 base, with 16 bases sitting between them. CDR3 length: 16 amino acids. Germline V gene lookup returns CDR1 MDHEN and CDR2 SYDVKM. CDR3 DNA: TGTGCCAGCAGTTCGCCGCCCAGTGGTGCGAACACTGAAGCTTTCTTT. Encoded protein: CASSSPPSGANTEAFF.

This clone was observed a handful of times. The junction departs from the called germline gene at one end, perhaps through a read error. The chain joins TRBV6-1 to TRBJ1-2, with a weak D call TRBD1 (5 bases). Germline V gene lookup returns CDR1 MNHNS and CDR2 SASEGT. This CDR3 has 15 amino acids. CDR3 region: CARSGEGTSRIGYTF. The CDR3 DNA is TGTGCCAGAAGTGGCGAGGGGACTTCGAGAATTGGCTACACCTTC.

The table lists this clone with many counts. The chain employs TRBV13 and TRBJ1-4; TRBD1 is a possible D gene (5 bases). Between the trimmed V and J ends, which lost 5 bases and 8 bases, there was a span of 15 bases. Germline-derived CDR1 and CDR2 are PRHDT and FYEKMQ (reference sequence). The CDR3 sequence is 14 residues long. CDR3 nucleotides: TGTGCCAGCAGCCACAGGAGAAACCTGGAAAAACTGTTTTTT. It specifies CASSHRRNLEKLFF.

This clone was counted a few times. This rearrangement joins TRBV29-1 to TRBJ1-1, with a weak D call TRBD1 (5 bases). V lost 6 bases and J lost 1, with 15 bases in between. This CDR3 is built from 14 residues. Per the germline V gene, CDR1 is SQVTM and CDR2 is ANQGSEA. The CDR3 loop is CSVVCVTANTEAFF. CDR3 in DNA: TGCAGCGTGGTTTGCGTGACAGCGAACACTGAAGCTTTCTTT.

There are many counts of this clone. The genes are TRBV6-1 and TRBJ1-2; no reliable D call. The CDR3 is 14 amino acids. Trimming took 5 bases from V and 5 from J, leaving 15 bases between them. The germline V gene has CDR1 MNHNS and CDR2 SASEGT. In nucleotides, the CDR3 is TGTGCCAGCAGTCGGTCCTCGGGTCAGTATGGCTACACCTTC. Its protein is CASSRSSGQYGYTF.